This entry lists 15 T cell receptor beta chains sequenced from one sample in a study of T cell responses to AZD1222 COVID-19 vaccine. The protocol was immunoSEQ multiplex PCR, while the TCRdb copy is restricted to in-frame clones and leaves out a portion. The profile shows about 110,000 clones, about nine tenths of them singletons. Sequenced material: peripheral blood, taken on day 0 of AZD1222 vaccination. Receptors originate from an adult in good health.

The CDR3 DNA reads as TGTGCCAGCATCGTTCAGGGGAGCTATGGCTACACCTTC. Protein: CASIVQGSYGYTF. The J gene is TRBJ1-2, the V gene TRBV7-9, with D maybe TRBD1 (6 bases). V lost 7 bases and J 4 bases, leaving 13 bases between the germline ends. CDR3 length: 13 residues. CDR1 and CDR2 from the germline V gene are SEHNR and FQNEAQ (reference sequence).

The CDR3: CASSPPGQEGEKLFF. CDR3 DNA sequence: TGTGCCAGCTCACCACCTGGCCAGGAGGGTGAAAAACTGTTTTTT. This rearrangement joins TRBV18 to TRBJ1-4; D remains ambiguous. The V gene lost 0 bases and the J gene lost 7 bases, with 12 bases spanning the gap. The CDR3 contains 15 residues. CDR1 is KGHSH, CDR2 LQKENI, per germline.

The chain joins TRBV5-1 to TRBJ2-5; 8 bases align to TRBD2. Germline CDR1 reads SGHRS; CDR2 reads YFSETQ. V lost 0 bases and J lost 3; bases outside the gene matches: 4. This CDR3 is 15 amino acids long. CDR3 protein: CASSLVSGGEETQYF. In DNA, the CDR3 is TGCGCCAGCAGCTTGGTATCGGGAGGGGAAGAGACCCAGTACTTC.

The V gene is TRBV9, the J gene TRBJ2-7, with 11 bases identical to TRBD2. The V gene end was trimmed by 0 bases and the J gene end by 1 base; junction bases not matched to a gene: 6. CDR1 SGDLS and CDR2 YYNGEE come from the germline V gene. The CDR3 consists of 17 residues. DNA for the CDR3: TGTGCCAGCAGCGTAGGCGGGACTAGCGGACAATCCTACGAGCAGTACTTC. Translated, it gives CASSVGGTSGQSYEQYF.

The chain recombines TRBV18 with TRBJ1-6; TRBD1 aligns across 9 bases. Trimming at V came to 2 bases and at J to 7 bases, leaving 3 bases not matched to a gene. The CDR3 runs to 15 residues. CDR1 KGHSH and CDR2 LQKENI come from the germline V gene. CDR3 sequence: CASSPSGQGNSPLHF. As DNA, the CDR3 is TGTGCCAGCTCACCAAGTGGACAGGGGAATTCACCCCTCCACTTT.

The DNA of the CDR3 is TGTGCCTGGAGTACGACAGGGGGACTTGAAAAACTGTTTTTT. Its protein is CAWSTTGGLEKLFF. The rearrangement links TRBV30 to TRBJ1-4, with TRBD1 matching 9 bases. V was clipped by 2 bases and J by 7 bases; unmatched bases: 5. Germline V gives CDR1 GTSNPN, CDR2 SVGIG (reference sequence). This CDR3 is built from 14 residues.

The chain employs TRBV3-1 (or the pseudogene TRBV3-2) and TRBJ2-3; D is ambiguous. CDR1 LGHDT and CDR2 YNNKEL come from the germline V gene (reference sequence). With 3 bases removed from V and 4 bases from J, the gap between germline ends came to 11 bases. CDR3 size: 14 residues. Here the CDR3 DNA reads TGTGCCAGCAGCCAGGTGGCGCTTTCAGATACGCAGTATTTT. It encodes CASSQVALSDTQYF.

This clone was recorded many times. The chain links TRBV24-1 to TRBJ2-2; D gene unclear. Per germline, CDR1 KGHDR and CDR2 SFDVKD. Between the trimmed V and J ends, which lost 0 bases and 4 bases, there was a span of 2 bases. The CDR3 has 13 residues. CDR3 in amino acids: CATSDLRTGELFF. The CDR3 coding sequence is TGTGCCACCAGTGATTTGCGCACCGGGGAGCTGTTTTTT.

The chain joins TRBV6-1 to TRBJ1-3, with D unclear. Trimming removed 2 bases from V and 0 bases from J, with 17 bases in between. This CDR3 contains 18 residues. Germline V gives CDR1 MNHNS, CDR2 SASEGT. This chain's CDR3 is CASSEYYPLEISGNTIYF. The CDR3 DNA reads TGTGCCAGCAGTGAATATTATCCCTTGGAAATCTCTGGAAACACCATATATTTT.

This clone has only one observation. The J gene is TRBJ2-7, the V gene TRBV5-4; 7 bases are shared with TRBD2. This CDR3 is built from 16 residues. V gave up 4 bases and J gave up 7 bases; unmatched junction bases: 17. The germline gives CDR1 SGHNT, CDR2 YYREEE (reference sequence). The CDR3 DNA is TGTGCCAGCAGCCTGTTGAATCTAGCGGATGCTAGTGAGCAGTACTTC. Translated, it gives CASSLLNLADASEQYF.

The chain recombines TRBV7-2 with TRBJ1-1, with D possibly being TRBD1 (5 bases). CDR1 is SGHTA and CDR2 is FQGNSA in the germline V gene. The length of the CDR3 is 14 residues. V shed 0 bases and J shed 4 bases, with 9 bases lying between them. Here the CDR3 DNA reads TGTGCCAGCAGCTTAGCCGGGGGGGGCACTGAAGCTTTCTTT. It is translated as CASSLAGGGTEAFF. Looking up the rest from reference TRBV7-2 and TRBJ1-1 gives the full variable domain: GAGVSQSPSNKVTEKGKDVELRCDPISGHTALYWYRQSLGQGLEFLIYFQGNSAPDKSGLPSDRFSAERTGGSVSTLTIQRTQQEDSAVYLCASSLAGGGTEAFFGQGTRLTVV.

The chain combines TRBV11-2 with TRBJ2-1, with 9 bases matching TRBD1. The junction had 13 bases not matched to a gene; V was cut back by 5 bases and J by 5 bases. This CDR3 is built from 17 residues. CDR1 is SGHAT, CDR2 FQNNGV, per germline. CDR3 in amino acids: CASSGRAGTGRDNEQFF. The DNA of the CDR3 is TGTGCCAGCAGCGGCCGGGCCGGGACAGGGAGAGACAATGAGCAGTTCTTC.

The rearrangement links TRBV4-2 to TRBJ2-5; 8 positions agree with TRBD1. The CDR3 sequence is 14 residues long. Germline V gene sequence: CDR1 LGHNA, CDR2 YNFKEQ. With V trimmed by 4 bases and J by 5 bases, 6 bases remained unmatched. CDR3 nucleotides: TGTGCCAGCAGCCGAGACAGGGGAAGGGAGACCCAGTACTTC. Translation gives CASSRDRGRETQYF.

V is TRBV7-9 and J is TRBJ1-5; D remains unclear. Germline lookup yields CDR1 SEHNR and CDR2 FQNEAQ (reference sequence). The CDR3 runs 16 residues. The V gene lost 1 base and the J gene lost 4 bases, with 14 bases spanning the gap. CDR3 nucleotide sequence: TGTGCCAGCAGCTTAGATCTTTCATGGGGTAATCAGCCCCAGCATTTT. This codes for CASSLDLSWGNQPQHF.

The rearrangement links TRBV5-1 to TRBJ2-1, with 16 bases lining up with TRBD2. This CDR3 is 14 amino acids long. With 4 bases clipped from V and 15 bases from J, the junction kept 7 bases outside the gene matches. Germline V gene data show CDR1 as SGHRS and CDR2 as YFSETQ. CDR3 protein: CASSPGTSGRERFF. CDR3 nucleotides: TGCGCCAGCAGCCCCGGGACTAGCGGGAGGGAAAGGTTCTTC.